This T cell receptor beta chain was identified during a study of Graves' ophthalmopathy and Graves' hyperthyroidism. Regarding this clonotype: Its target is unknown. With a much larger clone just one base away, this may be a read error.

Study-level findings and limits: Blood also contained most of the expanded thyroid clonotypes above 0.001 frequency. A model built from 13 signatures distinguished ophthalmopathy from stable hyperthyroidism with about 86% sensitivity and approximately 80% specificity.

From RNA, the CDR3 regions of TCR beta chains were amplified and sequenced. A first-round RT-PCR used HTBI primers, followed by a second-round multiplex PCR. TCRdb re-called the multiplex PCR reads through MiXCR, storing one row per CDR3 protein. The sample holds around 1.1 million distinct CDR3 sequences, 35% to 45% seen once. Germline values: CDR1 MNHEY, CDR2 SVGEGT. CDR3 length: 15 amino acids. The genes are TRBV6-2 or TRBV6-3 and TRBJ1-2; D is possibly TRBD1 (6 bases). Sequenced sample: peripheral blood or thyroid tissue (not recorded which). The sequence came from an adult man with Graves' hyperthyroidism. In DNA, the CDR3 is TGTGCCGGCAGTTACGCCAGGGGAACTAACTATGGCTACACCTTC. It yields the protein CAGSYARGTNYGYTF.